The rows below give T cell receptor beta chains drawn from one sample of a study of cytomegalovirus exposure and HLA in healthy donors. TCRdb keeps only in-frame clones here, not all; method: immunoSEQ multiplex PCR. The sample shows fewer than 400,000 clones, roughly 88% of them seen only once. The sample consisted of PBMCs. These receptor sequences come from a woman between 18 and 30 years old in good health and CMV-seronegative. Both conserved end residues are part of each CDR3. The order of the fields is J gene, CDR3 length, V gene, D gene, clone size, CDR3 protein, CDR3 DNA. The D gene is left open where the match is weak. The size entry is marked missing in some rows and otherwise reads once, few, many or a size class.

>TRBJ2-3|15|TRBV10-3|NA|once
CAIRPDAGGLDTQYF
TGTGCCATCAGGCCCGACGCCGGAGGGTTAGATACGCAGTATTTT
>TRBJ2-5|15|TRBV11-3|NA|once
CASSSRGGPQETQYF
TGTGCCAGCAGCTCCAGGGGCGGACCCCAAGAGACCCAGTACTTC
>TRBJ2-3|14|TRBV2|NA|NA
CASGVADLTDTQYF
TGTGCCAGCGGGGTAGCGGATCTCACAGATACGCAGTATTTT
>TRBJ2-7|11|TRBV20-1|NA|NA
CSASGAYEQYF
TGCAGTGCTAGCGGAGCGTACGAGCAGTACTTC
>TRBJ2-2|12|TRBV10-1|NA|few
CASRGHTGELFF
TGCGCCAGCAGGGGCCACACCGGGGAGCTGTTTTTT
>TRBJ2-2|17|TRBV28|TRBD2|NA
CASSSSGYGRRAGELFF
TGTGCCAGCAGTTCGAGTGGTTACGGGAGGAGGGCCGGGGAGCTGTTTTTT
>TRBJ2-3|15|TRBV6-1|NA|NA
CASRPLAEGKDTQYF
TGTGCCAGCAGGCCGTTAGCGGAGGGGAAAGATACGCAGTATTTT
>TRBJ2-7|16|TRBV7-2|NA|NA
CASSLSADSRRYEQYF
TGTGCCAGCAGCTTGTCGGCAGACAGCCGGCGCTACGAGCAGTACTTC
>TRBJ2-1|15|TRBV28|TRBD2|NA
CASSKLAGEYNEQFF
TGTGCCAGCAGTAAACTAGCGGGAGAATACAATGAGCAGTTCTTC
>TRBJ2-7|15|TRBV7-3|NA|NA
CASSFLAGPPYEQYF
TGTGCCAGCAGCTTCCTTGCGGGACCACCCTACGAGCAGTACTTC
>TRBJ2-3|14|TRBV9|TRBD2|NA
CASSVVLAGDTQYF
TGTGCCAGCAGCGTTGTCCTAGCGGGAGATACGCAGTATTTT
>TRBJ1-5|14|TRBV4-2|NA|NA
CASSQGEANQPQHF
TGTGCCAGCAGCCAAGGGGAGGCTAATCAGCCCCAGCATTTT
>TRBJ2-3|14|TRBV28|TRBD2|NA
CASKPGLASDTQYF
TGTGCCAGCAAGCCGGGACTAGCTTCGGATACGCAGTATTTT
>TRBJ2-1|13|TRBV27|NA|NA
CASTTFKGGEQFF
TGTGCCAGCACCACGTTTAAGGGAGGTGAGCAGTTCTTC
>TRBJ1-2|14|TRBV28|TRBD1|NA
CASSQAGTGFGYTF
TGTGCCAGCAGCCAAGCCGGGACAGGGTTCGGCTACACCTTC
>TRBJ2-1|14|TRBV19|TRBD1|NA
CASKRDRTYNEQFF
TGTGCCAGTAAGAGGGACAGGACATACAATGAGCAGTTCTTC
>TRBJ1-2|13|TRBV29-1|NA|NA
CSVEVPGEYGYTF
TGCAGCGTTGAAGTCCCGGGAGAATATGGCTACACCTTC
>TRBJ2-7|13|TRBV6-1|NA|NA
CASSGHQLDEQYF
TGTGCCAGCAGTGGACACCAACTGGACGAGCAGTACTTC
>TRBJ2-7|15|TRBV28|NA|NA
CASSFLSGKAYEQYF
TGTGCCAGCAGTTTTCTTTCCGGGAAGGCCTACGAGCAGTACTTC
>TRBJ1-1|14|TRBV7-3|NA|NA
CASSLGGARTEAFF
TGTGCCAGCAGCTTAGGGGGGGCTCGCACTGAAGCTTTCTTT
>TRBJ2-2|19|TRBV4-1|NA|NA
CASSQDRPLRDRVTGELFF
TGCGCCAGCAGCCAAGATCGGCCCCTCAGGGATCGGGTCACCGGGGAGCTGTTTTTT
>TRBJ2-1|18|TRBV19|NA|NA
CASREAVMSSNSYNEQFF
TGTGCCAGTAGAGAAGCGGTGATGAGCTCGAACTCCTACAATGAGCAGTTCTTC
>TRBJ2-7|15|TRBV28|TRBD1|NA
CASSSGQGPSYEQYF
TGTGCCAGCAGCTCCGGACAGGGTCCCTCCTACGAGCAGTACTTC
>TRBJ2-7|15|TRBV6-1|NA|NA
CASSDFQGGPYEQYF
TGTGCCAGCAGTGATTTCCAGGGGGGACCCTACGAGCAGTACTTC
>TRBJ1-2|14|TRBV28|NA|NA
CAIFQGGESYGYTF
TGTGCCATCTTTCAAGGGGGGGAAAGCTATGGCTACACCTTC
>TRBJ2-1|14|TRBV12-5|TRBD2|NA
CASGLLQREGQQFF
TGTGCTAGTGGTTTGCTGCAGCGGGAGGGGCAGCAGTTCTTC
>TRBJ2-7|15|TRBV5-4|TRBD1|few
CASSPTGTGTYEQYF
TGTGCCAGCAGCCCGACCGGGACAGGTACCTACGAGCAGTACTTC
>TRBJ2-3|14|TRBV19|NA|NA
CASSMTRGTDTQYF
TGTGCCAGTAGTATGACGCGGGGCACAGATACGCAGTATTTT
>TRBJ2-1|15|TRBV5-1|TRBD2|once
CASSLAAGVSGEQFF
TGCGCCAGCAGCTTGGCGGCGGGAGTCTCAGGTGAGCAGTTCTTC
>TRBJ2-1|12|TRBV2|NA|NA
CASSLNYNEQFF
TGTGCCAGCAGCCTAAACTACAATGAGCAGTTCTTC
>TRBJ2-3|19|TRBV4-3|TRBD2|few
CASSQDFPPSSGRTDTQYF
TGCGCCAGCAGCCAAGATTTTCCCCCCTCGAGCGGGAGGACAGATACGCAGTATTTT
>TRBJ2-7|13|TRBV10-3|TRBD1|NA
CAINQGAVYEQYF
TGTGCCATCAATCAGGGGGCGGTCTACGAGCAGTACTTC
>TRBJ2-1|15|TRBV18|NA|NA
CASSPPGGAHNEQFF
TGTGCCAGCTCACCACCTGGTGGGGCCCACAATGAGCAGTTCTTC
>TRBJ2-7|12|TRBV27|TRBD1|NA
CASRTTGGEQYF
TGTGCCAGCAGGACGACAGGGGGCGAGCAGTACTTC
>TRBJ2-7|14|TRBV29-1|TRBD1|NA
CSVRGQADSYEQYF
TGCAGCGTCCGCGGACAGGCAGACTCCTACGAGCAGTACTTC